The clone carrying this T cell receptor (beta chain) showed up just a few times. Its antigen is currently unknown. The CDR3 has 16 amino acids. CDR1 and CDR2 from the germline V gene are SGHTA and FQGTGA. The V end was cut by 0 bases, the J end by 2 bases, with 13 bases between. What was sequenced were expressed TCRB transcripts, since all of the isolated RNA had been reverse transcribed. TCRdb keeps only in-frame clones here, not all; method: immunoSEQ multiplex PCR. The sample lists about 220,000 clones; under 13% were seen once. The data stem from a study of beta chain features in type 1 diabetes. Study findings and constraints: Reduced insertions and increased deletions marked VDJ junctions in type 1 diabetes patients.

The chain employs TRBV7-3 and TRBJ2-5; tentative D call: TRBD2 (5 bases). Material: central memory CD4+ T cells from blood. This receptor was taken from a man younger than 35 in good health. As DNA, the CDR3 is TGTGCCAGCAGCTTAACTGGGCGCCGGGGACAAGAGACCCAGTACTTC. This encodes CASSLTGRRGQETQYF.